Described below is a single T cell receptor beta chain sequence and its context. Its antigen is not identified. The sample originates from a study of blood T cells in healthy people across ages. Broader study findings: The study lacked donor CMV status, which possibly confounded expanded clonotype changes. Any conclusive comparison of naive versus antigen-experienced cells was prevented by using unsorted PBMCs.

Germline loops: CDR1 SGHNT, CDR2 YENEEA. Trimming took 2 bases from V and 7 from J, leaving 15 bases between them. There are 15 residues in the CDR3. The authors ran a second PCR of about 7 to 12 cycles using a sample-barcoded 5' primer and a J-beta primer mix. The authors tagged each cDNA molecule using a template-switch adaptor with 12 random nucleotides. A single record per CDR3 protein comes from TCRdb applying MiXCR to the 5' RACE reads. The repertoire has roughly 1.9 million distinct CDR3 sequences, roughly two fifths of them found once; the top ten carry more than 20%. The chain uses TRBV11-3 and TRBJ2-1; no clear D gene. The sequence was collected from a human donor in good health. Sequencing was done on a sample of blood. CDR3 residues: CASSLSRYTPNEQFF. The DNA for the CDR3 is TGTGCCAGCAGCTTAAGTAGGTATACTCCGAATGAGCAGTTCTTC.